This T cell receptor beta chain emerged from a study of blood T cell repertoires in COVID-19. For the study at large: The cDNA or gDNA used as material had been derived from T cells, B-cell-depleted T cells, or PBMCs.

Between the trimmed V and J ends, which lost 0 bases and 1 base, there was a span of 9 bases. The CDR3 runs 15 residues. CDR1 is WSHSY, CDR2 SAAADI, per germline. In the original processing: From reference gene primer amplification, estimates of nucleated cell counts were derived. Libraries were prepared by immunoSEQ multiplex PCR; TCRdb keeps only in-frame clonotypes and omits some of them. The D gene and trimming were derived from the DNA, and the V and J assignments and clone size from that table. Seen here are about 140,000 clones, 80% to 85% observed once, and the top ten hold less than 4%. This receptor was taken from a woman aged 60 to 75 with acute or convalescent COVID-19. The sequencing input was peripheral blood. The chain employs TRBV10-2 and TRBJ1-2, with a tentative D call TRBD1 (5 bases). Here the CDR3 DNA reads TGCGCCAGCAGTGAGTCTGGACACTTTAACTATGGCTACACCTTC. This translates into CASSESGHFNYGYTF.